These 3 T cell receptor beta chains share one sample of origin, sequenced in a study of cytomegalovirus exposure and HLA in healthy donors. The primer mix had 60 Vbeta and 13 Jbeta primers. The table came from immunoSEQ multiplex PCR; TCRdb's copy has only in-frame clones and leaves some out. The table has some 200,000 clones, 80% to 85% seen once; the top ten hold about 5.7%. Sequenced sample: PBMCs. These receptor sequences come from a man in his forties or fifties in good health and CMV-seropositive.

This chain joins TRBV19 and TRBJ2-3, with D perhaps TRBD1 (5 bases). The germline V and J ends were trimmed by 5 bases and 2 bases, with 11 bases remaining between them. The V gene's germline CDR1 is LNHDA and CDR2 SQIVND (reference sequence). The CDR3 has 14 amino acids. The chain's CDR3 is CASSRGHHTDTQYF. In nucleotides, the CDR3 is TGTGCCAGTAGTCGTGGACACCACACAGATACGCAGTATTTT.

This clone appeared a few times. The chain carries TRBV7-9 and TRBJ2-7; 7 nucleotides agree with TRBD1. The CDR3 extends over 14 amino acids. CDR1 and CDR2 from the germline V gene are SEHNR and FQNEAQ (reference sequence). After removal of 4 bases from V and 0 bases from J, the junction contained 3 bases not matched to a gene. The CDR3 coding sequence is TGTGCCAGCAGCTCGGACAGGAGCTCCTACGAGCAGTACTTC. Translating it yields CASSSDRSSYEQYF.

The genes are TRBV29-1 and TRBJ1-2; tentatively, D is TRBD1 (5 bases). Germline CDR1 SQVTM, CDR2 ANQGSEA. The V end lost 3 bases, the J end lost 7 bases, and 9 bases lay between the germline ends. This CDR3 contains 11 residues. DNA of the CDR3: TGCAGCGTTGAGGGGAGGGGTGGCTACACCTTC. It encodes CSVEGRGGYTF. The full variable domain, with the rest looked up from reference TRBV29-1 and TRBJ1-2, is SAVISQKPSRDICQRGTSLTIQCQVDSQVTMMFWYRQQPGQSLTLIATANQGSEATYESGFVIDKFPISRPNLTFSTLTVSNMSPEDSSIYLCSVEGRGGYTFGSGTRLTVV.